This T cell receptor (beta chain) was recorded in a study of T cell changes during pregnancy in multiple sclerosis. The method was immunoSEQ multiplex PCR; TCRdb's version includes in-frame clones alone and lacks a portion of them. This sample has roughly 20,000 clones, with about 89% found just once. The ends were cut back, 2 bases at V and 10 bases at J, with 9 bases in the middle. The germline gives CDR1 SEHNR, CDR2 FQNEAQ (reference sequence). This CDR3 comprises 12 residues. This sequence originates from a female donor in good health, enrolled as a control in a pregnancy study. The V call is TRBV7-9, the J call TRBJ2-1; a weak D match, TRBD1 (5 bases). The sequencing here drew on CD8+ T cells from peripheral blood mononuclear cells, taken in the third trimester of pregnancy. The CDR3: CASSLRGYEQFF. CDR3 DNA: TGTGCCAGCAGCTTAAGGGGTTACGAGCAGTTCTTC.